This entry is about one TCR beta chain. The data were taken from a study of shared clonotypes between healthy human individuals. Germline V lookup: CDR1 MNHEY, CDR2 SVGAGI. The CDR3 contains 15 residues. The V segment lost 6 bases and the J segment 6 bases; nucleotides outside the gene matches: 7. Generated by immunoSEQ multiplex PCR, the TCRdb table keeps only in-frame clones and is missing some. The sample carries fewer than 650,000 clones, around three quarters recorded once. Researchers drew on tens of millions of PBMCs for genomic DNA from unsorted samples. The chain couples TRBV6-5 to TRBJ1-5, with 11 bases aligning to TRBD1. The sequenced sample consisted of PBMCs. The receptor was derived from a woman aged 40 to 49 in good health. Some clones in this sample may be carry-over from other donors' samples. CDR3 sequence reads: CASSPDRGLGQPQHF. The DNA of the CDR3 is TGTGCCAGCAGCCCGGACAGGGGGCTGGGTCAGCCCCAGCATTTT.